This T cell receptor (beta chain) was recovered during a study of blood T cells in healthy people across ages (dated by TCRdb to 2015 to 2017). Regarding the research as a whole: In model experiments, template switching captured about one uniquely barcoded TCR beta cDNA molecule for every two T cells. Using deep sequencing normalized with unique cDNA molecular identifiers, the study measured how TCR beta repertoire diversity changes with age. The donors were divided into four age groups: young (average about 15 years), middle-aged (roughly 40), aged (about 56) and long-lived (more than 75). Using the same blood draw, the study looked at two additional independent replicas of 1 million unique cDNA reads for two donors, one aged 18 to 30 and the other aged 80 or older. On the study overall, not on this receptor specifically: Bulk unsorted PBMC profiling prevented conclusive comparison of naive and antigen-experienced compartments. Estimates of total diversity based on one million sequenced T cells were considered lower bounds and underestimates. The percentage of naive T cells measured by flow cytometry correlated strongly with observed TCR beta diversity. Compared with the aged group, the long-lived group had more naive CD4+ T cells, fewer expanded clones and increased TCR diversity, a pattern suggesting age selection. Observed TCR beta diversity per million T cells fell roughly linearly with age, and a significant reduction was already apparent by age about 36. Because donor CMV infection status was unknown, age-related changes in expanded clonotypes were potentially confounded.

Libraries were built with 5' RACE. Sequencing took place on an Illumina HiSeq 2500. The second PCR ran for about 6 to 11 cycles and used a J-beta primer mix along with a sample-barcoded 5' primer. Each TCR beta cDNA molecule received a unique molecular identifier from a template-switch 5' adaptor carrying 12 random nucleotides. Each sample yielded at least 2.5 million CDR3-containing paired-end reads. The Mint cDNA synthesis kit, primed by a TRBC-specific oligonucleotide, was used to synthesize first-strand cDNA from all RNA. After uracil-DNA glycosylase treatment, a first 18-cycle PCR used universal primers M1SS and BC2_uni_R on all cDNA. The paper's processing steps were these. For normalization, 1 million high-quality reads were randomly selected from each sample, with every read carrying a distinct molecular identifier. Reads with shared molecular identifiers were discarded instead of being binned into consensus sequences. MiTCR, with a Q25 quality threshold and the strictest error-elimination algorithm, was used for CDR3 identification, clonotype clustering and error correction. A nonparametric unseen species model with Euler transformation was used to estimate a lower bound on total TCR beta diversity. TCRdb reworked the public reads: Q25 trimming with fastp, MiXCR clone assembly, productive beta chains retained. Identical CDR3 protein sequences are pooled into one entry, listed with their most common genes and DNA. The V and J calls here are based on TCRdb, not the publication. This sample lists 450,000 to 600,000 distinct CDR3 sequences; over 25% were detected once. The ten largest account for roughly 3.5% of the sample.

CDR1 and CDR2 are drawn from the germline V gene (reference sequence): DFQATT, SNEGSKA. V is reduced by 6 bases and J by 2 bases, leaving a spacing of 17 bases between them. The CDR3 starts with the cysteine, ends with the phenylalanine, and has 15 residues. CDR3 DNA only is kept here, 45 bases in frame from base 1. To note about this clonotype: It has no known antigen specificity. Per-base qualities were not stored, and no clone one base away is much larger.

The approximately 39 donors, aged roughly 6 to 90 years, were systemically healthy Caucasian individuals from Russia. Each donor gave around 9.9 milliliters of peripheral blood, collected into EDTA-treated Vacutainer tubes. Ficoll-Paque density-gradient centrifugation was used to isolate PBMCs, with at least 7 million per sample. Total RNA, at least 6 micrograms per sample, was extracted from PBMCs with Trizol reagent. The percentages of naive CD45RAhigh/CD27high T cells were determined by flow cytometry on a PBMC aliquot from every donor. This same sample was also part of a study on T cells of mothers and their children. Taken from the second paper: The donors were nine systemically healthy Caucasian individuals, made up of three mothers and their six children. cDNA synthesis consumed the entire amount of extracted RNA, loaded at 1.5 ug RNA in each 15 ul reaction. In the second PCR, sample barcodes and 2-4 random nucleotides were introduced via the M1S primer. Over 8.5 million TCR beta CDR3 reads were obtained for each mother, and 2.5 million to 3 million reads were obtained for each child. TCR recombination output is similarly shaped by thymic selection in related and unrelated pairs, with a minor effect exerted by inherited differences. Normalized repertoire overlap was always found to be slightly, but never significantly, higher in related mother-child pairs than in unrelated mother-child pairs. No persistent microchimeric T cell clones were detected, at a sensitivity of roughly 99 clones per million clonotypes. Deep NGS was used in the study to compare the TCR beta repertoires of mothers and children and to look for features that separate related mother-child pairs from unrelated individuals. The mean age was roughly 44 +/- 4 years for the mothers and about 10 +/- 4 years for the children. After adapters were ligated using NEBNext reagents, the libraries underwent 100+100 nt paired-end sequencing on an Illumina HiSeq 2000. Mother and child libraries were prepared a month apart and sequenced in separate runs to prevent cross-contamination. Each donor had between roughly 500,000 and 2,200,000 distinct TCR beta clonotypes identified. Naive TCR beta clonotypes were estimated from low-frequency clonotypes matched to each donor's FACS-determined naive share, without sorting.

The chain was built from TRBV20-1 and TRBJ2-1; the D gene is unclear. The source of this sequence is a boy younger than 10 in good health. Source material: blood. The CDR3 region: CSAILGIKPYNEQFF. The sequenced DNA: TGCAGTGCGATACTTGGTATAAAACCCTACAATGAGCAGTTCTTC.